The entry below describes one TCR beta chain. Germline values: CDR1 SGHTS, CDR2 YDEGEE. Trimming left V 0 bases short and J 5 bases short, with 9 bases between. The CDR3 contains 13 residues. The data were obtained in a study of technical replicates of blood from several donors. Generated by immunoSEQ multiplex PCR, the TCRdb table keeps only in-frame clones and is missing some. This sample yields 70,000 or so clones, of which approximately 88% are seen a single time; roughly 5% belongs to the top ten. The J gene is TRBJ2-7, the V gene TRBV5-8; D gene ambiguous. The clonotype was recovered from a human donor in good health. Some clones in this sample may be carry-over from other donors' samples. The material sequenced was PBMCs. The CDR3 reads CASSLERRNEQYF. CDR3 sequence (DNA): TGTGCCAGCAGCTTGGAACGGCGGAACGAGCAGTACTTC.